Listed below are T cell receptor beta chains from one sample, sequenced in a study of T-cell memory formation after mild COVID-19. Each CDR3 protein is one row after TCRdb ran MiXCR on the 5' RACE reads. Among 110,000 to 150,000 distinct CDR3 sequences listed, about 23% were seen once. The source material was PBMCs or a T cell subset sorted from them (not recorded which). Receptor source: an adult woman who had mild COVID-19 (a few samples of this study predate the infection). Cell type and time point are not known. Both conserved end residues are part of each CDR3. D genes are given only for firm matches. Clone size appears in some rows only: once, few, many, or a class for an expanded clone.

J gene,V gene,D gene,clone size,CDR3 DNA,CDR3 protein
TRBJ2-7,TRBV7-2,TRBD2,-,TGTGCCAGCAGACTCACTAGCGGGACCTACGAGCAGTACTTC,CASRLTSGTYEQYF
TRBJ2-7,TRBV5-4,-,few,TGTGCCAGCAGCTTGAAATTAGGACCTTCCTACGAGCAGTACTTC,CASSLKLGPSYEQYF
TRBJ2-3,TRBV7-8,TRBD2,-,TGTGCCAGCAGCTTGCTGACTAGCGGGCCGAGCACAGATACGCAGTATTTT,CASSLLTSGPSTDTQYF
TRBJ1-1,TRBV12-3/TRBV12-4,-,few,TGTGCCAGCAGGCGACAGAACACTGAAGCTTTCTTT,CASRRQNTEAFF
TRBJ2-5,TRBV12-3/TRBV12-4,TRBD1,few,TGTGCCAGCAGCCCCCCTCCGGACAGGCGAGATTCGGAGACCCAGTACTTC,CASSPPPDRRDSETQYF
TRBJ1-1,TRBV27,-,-,TGTGCCAGCAGTTTAGAAGGGGGGCCTTATTCTGAAGCTTTCTTT,CASSLEGGPYSEAFF
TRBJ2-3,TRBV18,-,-,TGTGCCAGCTCACCTGGGGGAGATACGCAGTATTTT,CASSPGGDTQYF
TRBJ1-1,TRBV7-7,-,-,TGTGCCAGCAGCTTTTCCGTGAACACTGAAGCTTTCTTT,CASSFSVNTEAFF
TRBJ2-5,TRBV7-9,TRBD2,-,TGTGCCAGCAGCTTAGGACTAGCGGGAGGATCAGAGACCCAGTACTTC,CASSLGLAGGSETQYF
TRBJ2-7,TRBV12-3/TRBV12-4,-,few,TGTGCCAGCAGTCCTGGTGGGGGCGAAGGTCTCTCCTACGAGCAGTACTTC,CASSPGGGEGLSYEQYF
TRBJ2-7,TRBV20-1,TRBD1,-,TGCAGTGCTTTTCGACAGGGGAGGCTGCTACCCTACGAGCAGTACTTC,CSAFRQGRLLPYEQYF
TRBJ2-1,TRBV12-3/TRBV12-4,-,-,TGTGCCAGCAGACGGACAGAGGACCCTTACAATGAGCAGTTCTTC,CASRRTEDPYNEQFF
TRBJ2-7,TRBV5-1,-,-,TGCGCCAGCAGCTTGTGGGCAGGGGAACCCTACGAGCAGTACTTC,CASSLWAGEPYEQYF
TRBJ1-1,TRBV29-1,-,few,TGCAGCGTTGATCTGGGGTCGCAAGCTTTCTTT,CSVDLGSQAFF
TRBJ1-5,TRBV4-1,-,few,TGCGCCAGCAGCCAAGAATGGGAGAGCAATCAGCCCCAGCATTTT,CASSQEWESNQPQHF
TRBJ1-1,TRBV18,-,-,TGTGCCAGCTCACCAGGGGATCTGAACACTGAAGCTTTCTTT,CASSPGDLNTEAFF
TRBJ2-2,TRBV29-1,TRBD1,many,TGCAGCGTCACAGGGACAGGGGAGGCCGGGGAGCTGTTTTTT,CSVTGTGEAGELFF
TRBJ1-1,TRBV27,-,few,TGTGCCAGCAGTTCCGGGTTTGGGGAGCCTGAAGCTTTCTTT,CASSSGFGEPEAFF
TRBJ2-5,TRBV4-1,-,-,TGCGCCAGCAGCCAGGCCCCGGGCTCCCCGAAGTACTTC,CASSQAPGSPKYF
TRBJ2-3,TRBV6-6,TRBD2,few,TGTGCCAGCAGCCCGACTAGCGGGAGTACAGATACGCAGTATTTT,CASSPTSGSTDTQYF
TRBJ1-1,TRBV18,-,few,TGTGCCAGCTCACCACCAGGGGACACTGAAGCTTTCTTT,CASSPPGDTEAFF
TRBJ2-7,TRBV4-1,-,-,TGCGCCAGCAGCCAAGAAGCCGGAGCCTACGAGCAGTACTTC,CASSQEAGAYEQYF
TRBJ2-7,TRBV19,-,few,TGTGCCAGTAGTATTTACAAAGGTTACGAGCAGTACTTC,CASSIYKGYEQYF
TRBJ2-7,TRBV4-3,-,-,TGCGCCAGCAGCCAAGGGTCAGGGGCTATGGGAGAGCAGTACTTC,CASSQGSGAMGEQYF
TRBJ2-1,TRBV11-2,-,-,TGTGCCAGCAGCTTAGTGGCCGGGCAGTTCTTC,CASSLVAGQFF
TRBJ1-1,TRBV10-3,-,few,TGTGCCATCGCCGCCCTGAACACTGAAGCTTTCTTT,CAIAALNTEAFF
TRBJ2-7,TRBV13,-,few,TGTGCCAGCAGCTTCCCACAGGGTTACGAGCAGTACTTC,CASSFPQGYEQYF
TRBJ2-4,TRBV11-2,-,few,TGTGCCATCAGAGCCTGGGGGGAAGACATTCAGTACTTC,CAIRAWGEDIQYF
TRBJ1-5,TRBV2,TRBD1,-,TGTGCCAGCGGCAGGACAGGGTCTAGGGATTTT,CASGRTGSRDF
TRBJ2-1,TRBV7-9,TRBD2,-,TGTGCCAGCAGCCCTACTAGCGGGAGGGCCAGGGAGCAGTTCTTC,CASSPTSGRAREQFF
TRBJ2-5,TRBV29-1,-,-,TGCAGCGTTGAAGATCTAGCCGAGACCCAGTACTTC,CSVEDLAETQYF
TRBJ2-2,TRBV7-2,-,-,TGTGCCAGCAGCCCTGGGTCGTCAACCGGGGAGCTGTTTTTT,CASSPGSSTGELFF
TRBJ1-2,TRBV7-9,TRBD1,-,TGTGCCAGCAGCTACCCACAGGGGGCCTATGGCTACACCTTC,CASSYPQGAYGYTF
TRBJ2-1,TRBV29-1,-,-,TGCAGCGTGCTAAGGGCGGGTGAGCAGTTCTTC,CSVLRAGEQFF
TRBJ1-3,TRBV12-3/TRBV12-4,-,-,TGTGCCAGCAGTTTTGTCCCGGGGACTGGAAACACCATATATTTT,CASSFVPGTGNTIYF
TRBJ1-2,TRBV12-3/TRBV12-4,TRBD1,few,TGTGCCAGCAGCAACCCTCCGGGACAGGGGGCAGTTGGCTACACCTTC,CASSNPPGQGAVGYTF
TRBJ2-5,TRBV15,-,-,TGTGCCACCAGCAGCCTTCAAGAGACCCAGTACTTC,CATSSLQETQYF
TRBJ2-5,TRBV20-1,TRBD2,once,TGCAGTGCTAGAGACCCCCAAGACCGGGGCCCTTGGGAGGGCCAGTACTTC,CSARDPQDRGPWEGQYF
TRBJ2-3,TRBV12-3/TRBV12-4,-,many,TGTGCCAGCAGCTTAGTGAGCACAGATACGCAGTATTTT,CASSLVSTDTQYF
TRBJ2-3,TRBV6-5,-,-,TGTGCCAGCAGTTACTCCACCAGCACAGATACGCAGTATTTT,CASSYSTSTDTQYF
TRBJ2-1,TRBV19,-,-,TGTGCCAGTAGTCCCTCTCAGGATGAGCAGTTCTTC,CASSPSQDEQFF
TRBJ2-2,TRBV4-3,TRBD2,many,TGCGCCAGCAGCCAAGATCCAGCGGGAGCCCCCACCGGGGAGCTGTTTTTT,CASSQDPAGAPTGELFF
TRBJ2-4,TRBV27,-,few,TGTGCCAGCAGCGGCGGACAGCTCAACATTCAGTACTTC,CASSGGQLNIQYF
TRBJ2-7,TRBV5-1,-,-,TGCGCCAGCAGCTTCGGCCCTCAGGGGCTCTCCGAGCAGTACTTC,CASSFGPQGLSEQYF
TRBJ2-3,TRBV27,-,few,TGTGCCAGCAGTGGTCTCCCCGCAGATACGCAGTATTTT,CASSGLPADTQYF
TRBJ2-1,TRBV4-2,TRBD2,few,TGTGCCAGCAGCCAAGATGGCCTAGCGGGAGTAGTCAATGAGCAGTTCTTC,CASSQDGLAGVVNEQFF